The rows below give T cell receptor beta chains drawn from one sample of a study of CD8+ T cells in alopecia areata. Clones were read by immunoSEQ multiplex PCR, and TCRdb kept only the in-frame ones, dropping some. The sample has about 190,000 clones, 60% seen once. Material: CD4+ T cells sorted from blood, obtained at week 24, from a patient treated with tofacitinib. The receptors come from a human donor with alopecia areata. Both conserved end residues are part of each CDR3. D genes are given only for firm matches. Clone size appears in some rows only: once, few, many, or a class for an expanded clone.

J,length,V,D,size,CDR3,DNA
TRBJ1-2,13,TRBV4-3,-,once,CASSHGLDYGYTF,TGCGCCAGCAGCCACGGATTAGACTATGGCTACACCTTC
TRBJ2-7,15,TRBV11-2,TRBD1,-,CASSLVGTGNYEQYF,TGTGCCAGCAGCTTAGTTGGGACAGGGAACTACGAGCAGTACTTC
TRBJ2-3,15,TRBV30,TRBD2,-,CAWSVILAGSDTQYF,TGTGCCTGGAGTGTTATCCTAGCGGGGTCAGATACGCAGTATTTT
TRBJ2-7,13,TRBV29-1,TRBD2,-,CSASPSGGYEQYF,TGCAGCGCATCTCCTAGCGGGGGGTACGAGCAGTACTTC
TRBJ2-4,15,TRBV2,TRBD1,-,CASSLARQGGNIQYF,TGTGCCAGCAGTCTGGCAAGACAGGGGGGAAACATTCAGTACTTC
TRBJ1-5,14,TRBV5-5,-,-,CASSLGRSNQPQHF,TGTGCCAGCAGCTTGGGGCGGAGCAATCAGCCCCAGCATTTT
TRBJ1-1,13,TRBV29-1,-,-,CSVARRLNTEAFF,TGCAGCGTTGCCCGGCGCCTGAACACTGAAGCTTTCTTT
TRBJ1-2,16,TRBV5-1,-,few,CASSLGPGRQNYGYTF,TGCGCCAGCAGCTTGGGCCCGGGACGGCAAAACTATGGCTACACCTTC
TRBJ2-7,11,TRBV7-3,-,few,CASSPYYEQYF,TGTGCCAGCAGCCCCTATTACGAGCAGTACTTC
TRBJ1-1,12,TRBV19,-,-,CASSTWTGEAFF,TGTGCCAGTAGTACTTGGACCGGTGAAGCTTTCTTT
TRBJ2-1,18,TRBV2,TRBD2,-,CASSRGTSGGSSYNEQFF,TGTGCCAGCAGCCGAGGGACTAGCGGGGGTAGCTCCTACAATGAGCAGTTCTTC
TRBJ2-5,13,TRBV30,-,-,CAWSPTGYETQYF,TGTGCCTGGAGTCCAACAGGGTACGAGACCCAGTACTTC
TRBJ2-7,16,TRBV29-1,-,-,CSVVFGGLRDGYEQYF,TGCAGCGTTGTTTTCGGCGGATTACGGGACGGGTACGAGCAGTACTTC
TRBJ1-1,13,TRBV25-1,-,-,CASSGVGHTEAFF,TGTGCCAGCAGCGGAGTGGGCCACACTGAAGCTTTCTTT
TRBJ2-3,16,TRBV4-3,TRBD2,few,CASSPTSGTAGGAQYF,TGCGCCAGCAGCCCAACTAGCGGCACTGCGGGGGGGGCGCAGTATTTT
TRBJ2-2,15,TRBV7-2,-,few,CASALGRSNTGELFF,TGTGCCAGCGCCCTGGGACGGTCGAACACCGGGGAGCTGTTTTTT
TRBJ1-2,14,TRBV30,-,-,CAWSSVSGRYGYTF,TGTGCCTGGAGTTCGGTCTCAGGGCGCTATGGCTACACCTTC
TRBJ2-3,13,TRBV5-4,-,once,CAYKGGGTDTQYF,TGTGCGTATAAGGGGGGCGGCACAGATACGCAGTATTTT
TRBJ1-1,11,TRBV10-2,-,few,CASIFDTEAFF,TGCGCCAGCATTTTTGACACTGAAGCTTTCTTT
TRBJ2-7,11,TRBV25-1,-,-,CASTGPGHLYF,TGTGCCAGCACGGGACCGGGACACTTGTACTTC
TRBJ1-5,14,TRBV30,TRBD1,once,CAWTPGQVNQPQHF,TGTGCCTGGACTCCGGGACAGGTCAATCAGCCCCAGCATTTT
TRBJ2-5,14,TRBV2,-,-,CASSARQTQETQYF,TGTGCCAGCAGTGCCCGACAGACCCAAGAGACCCAGTACTTC
TRBJ1-1,13,TRBV7-2,-,-,CASSLGGAGEAFF,TGTGCCAGCAGCTTAGGTGGGGCGGGTGAAGCTTTCTTT
TRBJ2-7,12,TRBV29-1,TRBD1,few,CSAAGTGRKQYF,TGCAGCGCAGCCGGGACAGGGAGAAAGCAGTACTTC
TRBJ1-6,13,TRBV7-2,-,few,CASSFGGEPPLHF,TGTGCCAGCAGCTTCGGGGGGGAACCACCCCTCCACTTT
TRBJ1-4,15,TRBV18,TRBD1,-,CASSPMGTGKEKLFF,TGTGCCAGCTCACCGATGGGGACAGGGAAGGAAAAACTGTTTTTT
TRBJ1-2,15,TRBV4-1,-,-,CASSQGGMSNYGYTF,TGCGCCAGCAGCCAAGGAGGGATGTCTAACTATGGCTACACCTTC
TRBJ2-3,16,TRBV27,TRBD1,-,CASSGSRGLSDDKRYF,TGTGCCAGCAGTGGATCCAGGGGGCTTAGCGACGATAAGAGGTATTTT
TRBJ1-2,8,TRBV30,-,-,CAFDGYTF,TGTGCTTTCGATGGCTACACCTTC
TRBJ2-3,15,TRBV10-1,TRBD1,-,CASSPGTEQTDTQYF,TGCGCCAGCAGTCCCGGGACAGAACAGACAGATACGCAGTATTTT
TRBJ2-1,13,TRBV7-6,TRBD1,-,CASSRDSPNEQFF,TGTGCCAGCAGTCGGGACAGCCCCAATGAGCAGTTCTTC
TRBJ2-7,13,TRBV5-1,-,-,CASSLEGHYEQYF,TGCGCCAGCAGCTTGGAGGGACACTACGAGCAGTACTTC
TRBJ2-1,15,TRBV10-3,-,-,CAISAGPREGNEQFF,TGTGCCATCAGCGCCGGGCCGCGGGAAGGCAATGAGCAGTTCTTC
TRBJ1-2,13,TRBV29-1,-,-,CSVEPPGLRGYTF,TGCAGCGTTGAACCCCCGGGGTTGCGTGGCTACACCTTC
TRBJ1-6,12,TRBV7-2,-,-,CASSSWTAPLHF,TGTGCCAGCAGCTCTTGGACGGCGCCCCTCCACTTT
TRBJ1-1,14,TRBV4-3,TRBD1,few,CASSHTGGRAEAFF,TGCGCCAGCAGCCATACAGGGGGCAGGGCTGAAGCTTTCTTT
TRBJ1-2,16,TRBV9,TRBD1,-,CASSVELPGGHYGYTF,TGTGCCAGCAGCGTTGAGTTACCAGGGGGGCACTATGGCTACACCTTC
TRBJ1-1,13,TRBV29-1,-,few,CSVSWGGEAEAFF,TGCAGCGTTTCATGGGGTGGCGAGGCTGAAGCTTTCTTT
TRBJ2-3,15,TRBV9,-,-,CASSVGGHGTDTQYF,TGTGCCAGCAGCGTAGGGGGGCACGGCACAGATACGCAGTATTTT
TRBJ2-6,16,TRBV29-1,-,-,CSALGDPLEGANVLTF,TGCAGCGCCCTGGGGGACCCACTGGAGGGGGCCAACGTCCTGACTTTC
TRBJ1-1,13,TRBV7-2,TRBD1,once,CASSSQGRTEAFF,TGTGCCAGCAGCTCACAGGGGAGGACTGAAGCTTTCTTT
TRBJ2-1,12,TRBV7-9,-,-,CASSYQYNEQFF,TGTGCCAGCAGCTACCAGTACAATGAGCAGTTCTTC
TRBJ1-1,15,TRBV27,-,-,CASSLSKGANTEAFF,TGTGCCAGCAGTTTATCGAAGGGTGCGAACACTGAAGCTTTCTTT
TRBJ2-5,14,TRBV2,-,-,CASKAASFQETQYF,TGTGCCAGCAAAGCGGCTTCCTTTCAAGAGACCCAGTACTTC
TRBJ2-1,14,TRBV27,TRBD1,few,CASTTGSPYNEQFF,TGTGCCAGCACGACAGGGTCCCCTTACAATGAGCAGTTCTTC
TRBJ1-2,14,TRBV11-2,-,few,CASSFGGSGYGYTF,TGTGCCAGCAGCTTTGGGGGCAGCGGCTATGGCTACACCTTC
TRBJ2-2,13,TRBV29-1,-,-,CRIIGVGTGELFF,TGCAGAATCATTGGGGTTGGCACCGGGGAGCTGTTTTTT
TRBJ1-5,14,TRBV2,TRBD1,-,CASRPTGKNQPQHF,TGTGCCAGCAGGCCGACAGGGAAAAATCAGCCCCAGCATTTT
TRBJ2-7,15,TRBV28,-,-,CASSTPGHGLSEQYF,TGTGCCAGCAGTACTCCGGGACATGGATTGAGCGAGCAGTACTTC
TRBJ2-2,16,TRBV6-1,-,-,CASSEMSGPFEGELFF,TGTGCCAGCAGTGAAATGAGCGGACCCTTTGAGGGGGAGCTGTTTTTT
TRBJ1-3,15,TRBV15,-,-,CATSREGSSGNTIYF,TGTGCCACCAGCAGAGAAGGGAGTTCTGGAAACACCATATATTTT
TRBJ2-5,14,TRBV29-1,TRBD2,-,CSVELAGGQETQYF,TGCAGCGTTGAGCTAGCGGGGGGCCAAGAGACCCAGTACTTC
TRBJ1-2,15,TRBV5-1,TRBD1,-,CASTTAPGQGAGYTF,TGCGCCAGCACTACCGCACCGGGACAGGGGGCTGGCTACACCTTC
TRBJ1-2,14,TRBV7-8,-,-,CASSLGFKEDGYTF,TGTGCCAGCAGCTTGGGCTTTAAGGAGGATGGCTACACCTTC
TRBJ1-3,14,TRBV30,-,-,CAWSVGAAGNTIYF,TGTGCCTGGAGTGTAGGGGCAGCTGGAAACACCATATATTTT
TRBJ1-1,12,TRBV29-1,-,-,CSVMRIDTEAFF,TGCAGCGTTATGCGGATAGACACTGAAGCTTTCTTT
TRBJ2-7,13,TRBV5-1,-,once,CASSMDSYYEQYF,TGCGCCAGCAGCATGGACAGCTACTACGAGCAGTACTTC